This TCR beta chain was documented in a study of T cell responses to AZD1222 COVID-19 vaccine. For the study at large: Analyses pooled second doses at about 4 or about 12 weeks.

Only in-frame clones appear in the TCRdb table, and some are missing; sequencing was by immunoSEQ multiplex PCR. The data show approximately 89,000 clones, about 88% seen once. The CDR3 sequence is 15 residues long. V was cut by 0 bases and J by 6 bases, with 12 bases left in between. In germline, CDR1 is SGHTS, CDR2 YDEGEE. V and J are TRBV5-8 and TRBJ2-2; D uncertain. The receptor was isolated from an adult in good health. The sequencing here drew on peripheral blood, taken on day 0 of AZD1222 vaccination. The CDR3 spells CASSLETLTPGELFF. CDR3 in DNA: TGTGCCAGCAGCTTGGAAACGTTGACACCCGGGGAGCTGTTTTTT.